This TCR beta chain was observed in a study of cytomegalovirus exposure and HLA in healthy donors. This CDR3 comprises 14 residues. The germline V gene encodes CDR1 MDHEN and CDR2 SYDVKM. The PCR was carried out with 60 Vbeta primers and 13 Jbeta primers. Sequencing was performed with immunoSEQ multiplex PCR; in TCRdb, only in-frame clones are kept and a portion is missing. The top ten hold 3% to 3.5% of the sample, which has approximately 100,000 clones, approximately 79% seen once. Details on this clone: The antigen remains undetermined. At one end, the junction sequence differs from germline, possibly due to a read error.

Study-wide results and caveats: There were 150 or so TCR beta chains listed as cytomegalovirus-associated.

V and J are TRBV28 and TRBJ1-2, with 7 bases matching TRBD1. Input material: PBMCs. This clonotype was sampled from a woman in her thirties or forties in good health and CMV-seronegative. CDR3 sequence (DNA): TGTGCCAGCCGTTTATTGACAGGGAACTATGGCTACACCTTC. Its protein product is CASRLLTGNYGYTF.